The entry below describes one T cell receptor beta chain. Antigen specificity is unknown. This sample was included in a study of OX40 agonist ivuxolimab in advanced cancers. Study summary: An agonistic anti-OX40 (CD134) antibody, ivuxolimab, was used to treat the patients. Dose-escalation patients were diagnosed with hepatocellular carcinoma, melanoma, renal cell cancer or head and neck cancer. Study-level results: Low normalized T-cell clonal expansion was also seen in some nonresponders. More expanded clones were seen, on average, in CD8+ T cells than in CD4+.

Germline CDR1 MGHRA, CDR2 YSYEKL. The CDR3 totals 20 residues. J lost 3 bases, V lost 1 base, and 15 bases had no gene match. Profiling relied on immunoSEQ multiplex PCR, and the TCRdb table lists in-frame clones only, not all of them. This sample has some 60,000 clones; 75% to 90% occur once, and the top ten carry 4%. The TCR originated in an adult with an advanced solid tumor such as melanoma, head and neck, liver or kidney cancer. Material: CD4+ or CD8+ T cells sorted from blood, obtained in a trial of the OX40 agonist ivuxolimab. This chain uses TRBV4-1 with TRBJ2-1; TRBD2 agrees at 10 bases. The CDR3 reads CASSQVGVSGRQGGYNEQFF. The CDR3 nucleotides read TGCGCCAGCAGCCAAGTCGGTGTTAGCGGGAGGCAAGGAGGCTACAATGAGCAGTTCTTC.